Below, one T cell receptor (beta chain) is given with its context. The source of the sample is a study of blood T cell repertoires in COVID-19. Study as a whole: Collection of acute and convalescent COVID-19 samples took place in the United States, Italy and Spain.

This CDR3 has 15 residues. Germline V gene lookup returns CDR1 SGHNT and CDR2 YYREEE (reference sequence). Trimming shortened V by 0 bases and J by 7 bases, and 11 bases separated the two germline ends. The repertoire was sequenced with immunoSEQ multiplex PCR; TCRdb's copy has only in-frame clones and lacks some. The top ten hold roughly 0.9% of the sample, which has about half a million clones, 89% seen once. The sequenced sample consisted of peripheral blood. The clonotype originates from a man aged 18 to 29 with COVID-19, enrolled during active disease. The chain has TRBV5-4 and TRBJ1-6, with D perhaps matching TRBD1 (5 bases). CDR3 in DNA: TGTGCCAGCAGCTTGGAGAACAGGCGGAATTCACCCCTCCACTTT. Protein sequence: CASSLENRRNSPLHF.